The 15 T cell receptor beta chains given below trace back to one sample, sequenced in a study of Tregs in tolerant kidney transplant recipients (dated by TCRdb to about 2019). The receptor library was made with the immunoSEQ multiplex PCR assay. The immuneACCESS repertoire file appears here via TCRdb, limited to in-frame rearrangements. These files lack a portion of the clones; in checked studies, under half of the deficit traces to unresolved V genes, and the cause of the others is not known. The sample data list approximately 90,000 clones, and approximately 94% of these were observed just once. The leading ten clones occupy 4.7% of the sample. The sample comprised CD8+ T cells from blood. These receptors were taken from a human donor in good health.

By share, this clone ranks as medium-sized. The V and J genes are TRBV27 and TRBJ2-2; D might be TRBD2 (5 bases). V was shortened by 0 bases and J by 11 bases, with 10 bases between the two germline ends. The CDR3 has 13 amino acids. The germline V gene encodes CDR1 MNHEY and CDR2 SMNVEV (reference sequence). The CDR3 nucleotides are TGTGCCAGCAGTTTATCGAGAGCTAGCGAGCTGTTTTTT. It encodes CASSLSRASELFF.

This clone is a singleton in its sample. The V and J genes are TRBV5-8 and TRBJ2-4; TRBD2 matches 14 bases. The V and J ends lost 3 bases and 4 bases, in that order; junction bases with no gene match: 3. Looked up from germline, CDR1 is SGHTS and CDR2 is YDEGEE. The CDR3 contains 16 residues. CDR3 sequence: CASSSWTSGGKNIQYF. CDR3 sequence (DNA): TGTGCCAGCAGCTCTTGGACTAGCGGGGGGAAAAACATTCAGTACTTC.

The chain uses TRBV27 and TRBJ2-5; 7 nucleotides align to TRBD1. CDR1 is MNHEY, CDR2 SMNVEV, per germline (reference sequence). J lost 2 bases, V lost 5 bases, and 8 bases had no gene match. CDR3 length: 15 amino acids. The CDR3 sequence: CASSPLGTDQETQYF. CDR3 nucleotide sequence: TGTGCCAGCAGTCCTTTGGGGACAGATCAAGAGACCCAGTACTTC.

The chain has TRBV7-9 and TRBJ2-7; a possible D gene is TRBD2 (6 bases). This CDR3 is 13 amino acids long. Germline V CDR1 and CDR2: SEHNR, FQNEAQ (reference sequence). The germline V and J ends were trimmed by 1 base and 5 bases, with 9 bases remaining between them. The CDR3 loop is CASSLGEAHEQYF. As DNA, the CDR3 is TGTGCCAGCAGCTTAGGGGAGGCCCACGAGCAGTACTTC.

The chain uses TRBV9 and TRBJ1-1; D call uncertain. Looked up from germline, CDR1 is SGDLS and CDR2 is YYNGEE. Between the trimmed V and J ends, which lost 6 bases and 2 bases, there was a span of 5 bases. The length of the CDR3 is 11 residues. CDR3 sequence: CASTSNTEAFF. DNA for the CDR3: TGTGCCAGCACCAGCAACACTGAAGCTTTCTTT.

The chain joins TRBV29-1 to TRBJ1-2, with 10 bases fitting TRBD1. The germline V gene encodes CDR1 SQVTM and CDR2 ANQGSEA. This CDR3 has 14 amino acids. V lost 7 bases, J lost 0 bases, and 5 bases stayed unmatched. The DNA of the CDR3 is TGCAGCGATGACAGGGGGCGTTCTAACTATGGCTACACCTTC. It translates to CSDDRGRSNYGYTF.

The V and J genes are TRBV13 and TRBJ1-1; D is unresolved. The CDR3 has 13 amino acids. Germline V gives CDR1 PRHDT, CDR2 FYEKMQ (reference sequence). Trimming took off 7 bases at V and 1 base at J, with 10 bases between the two ends. The CDR3 loop reads CASTEQANTEAFF. The CDR3 DNA sequence: TGTGCCAGCACTGAGCAGGCGAACACTGAAGCTTTCTTT.

J is TRBJ1-1 and V is TRBV19; 10 bases match TRBD1. Germline CDR1 is LNHDA and CDR2 is SQIVND (reference sequence). The V gene end was trimmed by 1 base and the J gene end by 3 bases; junction bases not matched to a gene: 14. The CDR3 sequence is 19 residues long. The DNA of the CDR3 is TGTGCCAGTAGTATAGGCTTTTCTTGGGGACAGGGGTTAGACACTGAAGCTTTCTTT. It codes for CASSIGFSWGQGLDTEAFF.

The chain couples TRBV11-2 to TRBJ2-7; TRBD1 matches 8 bases. Germline assignment: CDR1 SGHAT and CDR2 FQNNGV. Trimming at V came to 3 bases and at J to 4 bases, leaving 2 bases not matched to a gene. This CDR3 comprises 13 residues. CDR3 nucleotides: TGTGCCAGCAGCTTCAGGGGGCGTTACGAGCAGTACTTC. It encodes CASSFRGRYEQYF.

The rearrangement joins TRBV7-2 to TRBJ2-7, with a weak D call TRBD2 (6 bases). Germline V gene lookup returns CDR1 SGHTA and CDR2 FQGNSA. The CDR3 has 17 amino acids. The V end lost 2 bases, the J end lost 0 bases, and 17 bases lay between the germline ends. This chain's CDR3 is CASSLLLGGSLSYEQYF. CDR3 nucleotide sequence: TGTGCCAGCAGCTTACTTTTGGGAGGTTCTCTCTCCTACGAGCAGTACTTC.

V is TRBV5-6 and J is TRBJ2-5; D unclear. V lost 1 base, J lost 4 bases, and 8 bases lay in between. CDR1 and CDR2 (germline): SGHDT, YYEEEE. The CDR3 runs 13 residues. The CDR3 reads CASSLSLLETQYF. The CDR3 coding sequence is TGTGCCAGCAGCTTGAGTTTGCTAGAGACCCAGTACTTC.

This sequence joins TRBV10-1 and TRBJ2-3; tentative D call: TRBD2 (5 bases). There are 15 residues in the CDR3. Germline-derived CDR1 and CDR2 are WNHNN and SYGVQD (reference sequence). V dropped 1 base and J dropped 0 bases, with 8 bases sitting between them. Here the CDR3 DNA reads TGCGCCAGCAGTGAGTTGGCTAGCAGCACAGATACGCAGTATTTT. This codes for CASSELASSTDTQYF.

In the case of this clone: One end of the junction is discordant with germline, which a read error may explain. The V gene is TRBV10-3, the J gene TRBJ2-7, with D possibly matching TRBD1 (5 bases). The germline V gene has CDR1 ENHRY and CDR2 SYGVKD. CDR3 size: 15 residues. The CDR3 bases are TGTGCCATCAGCCCTAGTCGGACAAGCTCCTTCGAGCAGTACTTC. Protein product: CAISPSRTSSFEQYF.

The chain joins TRBV13 to TRBJ1-2; D is perhaps TRBD1 (5 bases). V lost 5 bases to trimming and J lost 4 bases, with 14 bases between them. CDR3 length equals 14 residues. Germline V gene data show CDR1 as PRHDT and CDR2 as FYEKMQ (reference sequence). In nucleotides, the CDR3 is TGTGCCAGCAGCATATGGACATCCCCCTATGGCTACACCTTC. Translated: CASSIWTSPYGYTF.

This chain links TRBV30 with TRBJ2-7; D is possibly TRBD2 (5 bases). The CDR3 spans 18 residues. Germline V gene lookup returns CDR1 GTSNPN and CDR2 SVGIG (reference sequence). V was pared by 2 bases and J by 1 base, with 24 bases between. The CDR3 bases are TGTGCCTGGAGTCCCATAGGGCGGGTGATAAGCCCTTCCTACGAGCAGTACTTC. Amino acid sequence: CAWSPIGRVISPSYEQYF. Using reference TRBV30 and TRBJ2-7 for the parts outside the CDR3, the full variable domain is SQTIHQWPATLVQPVGSPLSLECTVEGTSNPNLYWYRQAAGRGLQLLFYSVGIGQISSEVPQNLSASRPQDRQFILSSKKLLLSDSGFYLCAWSPIGRVISPSYEQYFGPGTRLTVT.